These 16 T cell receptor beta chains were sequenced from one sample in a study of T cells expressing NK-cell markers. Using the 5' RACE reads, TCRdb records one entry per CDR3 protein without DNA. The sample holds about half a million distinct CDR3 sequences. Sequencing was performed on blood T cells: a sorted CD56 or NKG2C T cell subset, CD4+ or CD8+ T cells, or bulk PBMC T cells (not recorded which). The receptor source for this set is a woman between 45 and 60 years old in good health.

The CDR3 loop is CASTSLRLAASYEQYF. This chain joins TRBV28 and TRBJ2-7; the TRBD2 assignment by TCRdb is unverifiable without DNA. This CDR3 is 16 amino acids long. CDR1 is MDHEN and CDR2 is SYDVKM in the germline V gene.

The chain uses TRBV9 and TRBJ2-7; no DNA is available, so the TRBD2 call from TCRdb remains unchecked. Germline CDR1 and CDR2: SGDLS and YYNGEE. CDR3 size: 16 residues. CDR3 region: CASSVSPRGSGVEQYF.

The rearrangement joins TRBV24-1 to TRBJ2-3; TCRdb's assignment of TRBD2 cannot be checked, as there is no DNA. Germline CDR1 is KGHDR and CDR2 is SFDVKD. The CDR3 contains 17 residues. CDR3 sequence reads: CATSDPSGTAFLDTQYF.

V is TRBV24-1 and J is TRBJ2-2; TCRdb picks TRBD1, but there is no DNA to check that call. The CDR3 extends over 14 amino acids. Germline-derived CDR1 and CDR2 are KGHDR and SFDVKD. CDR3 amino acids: CATQGAGNTGELFF.

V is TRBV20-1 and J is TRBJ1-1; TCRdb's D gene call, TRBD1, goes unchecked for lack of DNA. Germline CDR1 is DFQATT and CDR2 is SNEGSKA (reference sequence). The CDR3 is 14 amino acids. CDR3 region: CSANSLTGGTEAFF.

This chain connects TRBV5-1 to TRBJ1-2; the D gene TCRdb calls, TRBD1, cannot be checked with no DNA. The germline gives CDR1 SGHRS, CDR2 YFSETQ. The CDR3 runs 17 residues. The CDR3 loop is CASSPVDSLFFGYGYTF.

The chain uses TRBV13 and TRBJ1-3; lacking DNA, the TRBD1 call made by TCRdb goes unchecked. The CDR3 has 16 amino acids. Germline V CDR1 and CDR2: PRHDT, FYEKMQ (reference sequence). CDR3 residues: CASSLAGTGMGNTIYF.

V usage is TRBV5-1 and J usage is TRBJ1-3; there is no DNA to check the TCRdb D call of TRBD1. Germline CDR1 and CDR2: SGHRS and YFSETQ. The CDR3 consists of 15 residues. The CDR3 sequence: CASSPAGGSGNTIYF.

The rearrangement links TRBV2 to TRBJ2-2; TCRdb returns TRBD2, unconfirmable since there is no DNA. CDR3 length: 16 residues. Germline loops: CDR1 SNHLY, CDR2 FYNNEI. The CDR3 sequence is CASRPRTSGTTGELFF. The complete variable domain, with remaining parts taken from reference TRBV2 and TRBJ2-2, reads EPEVTQTPSHQVTQMGQEVILRCVPISNHLYFYWYRQILGQKVEFLVSFYNNEISEKSEIFDDQFSVERPDGSNFTLKIRSTKLEDSAMYFCASRPRTSGTTGELFFGEGSRLTVL.

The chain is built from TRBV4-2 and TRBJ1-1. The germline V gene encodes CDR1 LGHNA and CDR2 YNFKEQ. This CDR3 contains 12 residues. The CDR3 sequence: CASSQDSRLAFF.

CDR3 in amino acids: CASSPRTGGRETQYF. V and J are TRBV6-6 and TRBJ2-5; TCRdb indicates TRBD1, and absent DNA this call remains unverified. Germline lookup yields CDR1 MNHNY and CDR2 SVGAGI (reference sequence). The CDR3 has 15 amino acids.

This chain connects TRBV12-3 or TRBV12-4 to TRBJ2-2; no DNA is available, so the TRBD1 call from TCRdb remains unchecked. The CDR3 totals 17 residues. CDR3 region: CASGPTGPLPNTGELFF.

The CDR3 here is CASSLGGRVQETQYF. The chain recombines TRBV7-8 with TRBJ2-5; TCRdb designates TRBD2, a call that cannot be tested without DNA. The CDR3 has 15 amino acids. CDR1 and CDR2 from the germline V gene are SGHVS and FQNEAQ. The full variable domain, in which reference TRBV7-8 and TRBJ2-5 provide the parts outside the CDR3, is GAGVSQSPRYKVAKRGQDVALRCDPISGHVSLFWYQQALGQGPEFLTYFQNEAQLDKSGLPSDRFFAERPEGSVSTLKIQRTQQEDSAVYLCASSLGGRVQETQYFGPGTRLLVL.

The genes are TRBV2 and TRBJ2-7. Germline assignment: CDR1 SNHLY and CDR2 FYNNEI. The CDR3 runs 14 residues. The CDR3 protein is CASSEQGLPYEQYF.

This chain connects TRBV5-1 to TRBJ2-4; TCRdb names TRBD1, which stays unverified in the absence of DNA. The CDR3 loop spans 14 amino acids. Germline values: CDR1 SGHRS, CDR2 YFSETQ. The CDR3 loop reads CASSSRQGKGIQYF.

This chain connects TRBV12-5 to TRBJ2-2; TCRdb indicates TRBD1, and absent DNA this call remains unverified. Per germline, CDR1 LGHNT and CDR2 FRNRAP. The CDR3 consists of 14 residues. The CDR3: CASRGDRPTGELFF.